This TCR beta chain was identified in a study of cytomegalovirus exposure and HLA in healthy donors. Study summary: Prior work identified 120 million or so unique TCR beta sequences in about 179 million T cells. General study findings and limits: Indistinguishable V segments, including TRBV6-2 and TRBV6-3, were excluded. Across donors, most TCRs were seen rarely, yet some public ones were widespread.

PCR amplification relied on 60 Vbeta primers (plus 13 Jbeta primers). Assay used: immunoSEQ multiplex PCR; TCRdb lists only in-frame clones, some missing. There are approximately 180,000 clones in the sample; 75% to 80% occur only once, and 5% to 7% lies in the top ten. Trimming removed 4 bases from V and 0 bases from J, with 11 bases in between. This CDR3 contains 16 residues. CDR1 is SGHRS, CDR2 YFSETQ, per germline. With regard to this clone: As yet, its antigen is unknown.

This sequence originates from a man aged 35 to 55 in good health and CMV-seropositive. The V and J genes are TRBV5-1 and TRBJ2-6, with TRBD1 as a possible D gene (6 bases). The sequencing sample was made of PBMCs. The chain's CDR3 is CASSPGQFSGANVLTF. CDR3 bases: TGCGCCAGCAGCCCCGGACAGTTCTCTGGGGCCAACGTCCTGACTTTC.